Sequencing of this T cell receptor (beta chain) was carried out in a study of molecular identifiers for immune sequencing clone quantification listed by TCRdb under 2018. Turning to the overall study: In a replicate experiment, RNA from around 20,000 or 100,000 naive CD8 T cells was split into five aliquots, four of which were sequenced. CD8 T cells were used in a methods study to benchmark molecular-identifier clustering-based TCR repertoire sequencing (MIDCIRS) and TCR RNA copy counting. Results and caveats for the whole study, not just this receptor: The naive libraries included spiked-in Jurkat TCR RNA (around 9 copies' worth), and this RNA is not part of the donor repertoire. Identical TCR molecules sharing a barcode could cause highly expanded clone sizes to be underestimated. In CMV-specific effector cells, clones with more than 20 RNA copies accounted for over 99% of molecules, whereas in naive cells such clones accounted for under 1%. Even against a background of about 960,000 naive CD8 T cells, spiked-in Jurkat TCR RNA amounting to a single cell's worth was reported to be detectable. Modeling indicated around 2.7 TCR RNA copies recovered per cell, compared with around 11 by digital PCR, which implies a capture efficiency of around 30%. When barcode sub-clustering was left out, chimeric consensus sequences inflated TCR diversity, with chimeras reaching as high as 47%.

Library construction relied on PCR. Sequencing was performed on an Illumina HiSeq 4000. Bulk TCR libraries were prepared as previously described, using TCR primers listed in Table S5. Total RNA was purified with the Qiagen AllPrep DNA/RNA kit. Before any analysis, reads coming from multiple sequencing runs of the same library were combined into one pool. Per the original workflow: Reads were retained only if an exact TCR constant sequence was present, and the retained reads were trimmed to 150 nt and grouped according to their 12-nt molecular barcodes. Reads in each barcode group were sub-clustered using a 15% Levenshtein threshold, and a quality-weighted consensus sequence was built for each RNA molecule. Non-functional sequences were filtered out, along with any lower-count sequence sitting one edit away from another sequence. Barcode sub-clusters with fewer than 20% of the maximum read count were removed, based on fitting two negative binomial distributions. TCRdb ran its own pipeline on the public reads, namely fastp trimming at Q25 and MiXCR clone calling, and kept in-frame beta chains. All rows with the same CDR3 protein become a single entry with the most common DNA and genes. The V and J calls were not made by the authors but by TCRdb's processing. This sample is represented by about half a million distinct CDR3 sequences; 20% to 25% of them were singletons. The ten largest clones take up about 0.8% of the sample.

V lost 5 bases and J lost 1 base; the stretch between them is 12 bases long. For CDR1 and CDR2, the germline V gene lists SGHTA and FQGNSA. Spanning cysteine to phenylalanine, the CDR3 consists of 16 amino acids. Of all the DNA, just the CDR3 is kept, 48 bases in frame from base 1. Libraries of naive CD8 T cells were built from anywhere between about 17,000 and 1,000,000 sorted cells, with 10%, 30% or 50% of the purified RNA used. On a BD FACSAria II, naive CD8 T cells were FACS-sorted as CD8+CD4-CCR7+CD45RA+ and collected into RLT Plus buffer. To test detection sensitivity, Jurkat RNA equal to around 10 TCR copies was added to samples of roughly 18,000-1,000,000 naive CD8 T cells. Enrichment of CD8 T cells was done with RosetteSep CD8+ T Cell Enrichment Cocktail plus Ficoll-Paque, and ACK red cell lysis came afterward. This clonotype appeared many times. Its specific antigen is unknown. The input lacks base qualities; no much larger clone sits a single base away.

This clonotype originated in a human donor in good health. Some libraries in this study had Jurkat cell RNA spiked in. Sequenced material: naive CD8+ T cells from blood, with Jurkat cell RNA spiked in. What the cell subset or site label conveys for this sample: FACS-sorted CD8+CD4-CCR7+CD45RA+ naive T cells. The chain was built from TRBV7-2 and TRBJ2-6; the D gene lacks a confident call. The CDR3 in this case is CASSPLGISGANVLTF. Read as DNA, the sequence is TGTGCCAGCAGCCCTTTAGGGATATCTGGGGCCAACGTCCTGACTTTC.